This T cell receptor beta chain was observed in a study of CD4 T cells in relation to SARS-CoV-2 and coronaviruses. Study-level points and caveats: According to naive versus memory sequencing, detected responses are memory recall, not newly primed. Samples before the pandemic and after infection were not matched within any donor. SARS-CoV-2-driven expansion was significantly weaker in crossreactive than monoreactive clones.

Unexposed donor CD4+ T cells date from about 2011-2018, before the COVID-19 pandemic. Cryopreserved PBMCs were CD4-enriched, then split into naive and memory cells. Germline V gives CDR1 MNHEY, CDR2 SVGAGI. CDR3 size: 15 residues. The V end was cut by 6 bases, the J end by 4 bases, with 16 bases between. Of note for this clone: Its specificity is unknown.

TCRdb's table, derived via immunoSEQ multiplex PCR, lists solely in-frame clones and lacks some. The sample records tens of thousands of clones, 80% to 95% being singletons. The specimen sequenced was naive CD4+ T cells from PBMCs. The subset is: naive CD4+ T cells isolated by negative enrichment. The chain joins TRBV6-5 to TRBJ2-1, with D possibly TRBD2 on 6 matching bases. The sequence was collected from a human donor in good health. The CDR3 DNA sequence: TGTGCCAGCAGCCTGGGACTCCGAAATTACAATGAGCAGTTCTTC. The encoded protein is CASSLGLRNYNEQFF.